Shown below are 3 T cell receptor beta chains from a single sample sequenced in a study of pediatric ulcerative colitis. One to two pinch biopsies were taken from the rectum during colonoscopy. Only in-frame clones appear in the TCRdb table, and some are missing; sequencing was by immunoSEQ multiplex PCR. Here the sample spans tens of thousands of clones, 65% to 80% being singletons. Sequencing input: gut tissue. The receptors here all came from a boy aged 5-17 years with severe ulcerative colitis.

This clone was recorded a few times. DNA of the CDR3: TGCGCCAGCAGCGGGGGCCTTTTAAGGGGCAGCACAGATACGCAGTATTTT. As protein: CASSGGLLRGSTDTQYF. The V call is TRBV5-1, the J call TRBJ2-3; D might be TRBD1 (6 bases). V lost 4 bases to trimming and J lost 0 bases, with 18 bases between them. The germline V gene encodes CDR1 SGHRS and CDR2 YFSETQ. The length of the CDR3 is 17 residues.

This clone was detected only a few times. For the CDR3, the DNA is TGTGCCGTCCTATTAGGGGATACGCAGTATTTT. Protein product: CAVLLGDTQYF. The V gene is TRBV2, the J gene TRBJ2-3; no definite D call. Looked up from germline, CDR1 is SNHLY and CDR2 is FYNNEI. The CDR3 has 11 residues. V lost 11 bases to trimming and J lost 6 bases, with 12 bases between them. The variable domain in full, with the rest retrieved from reference TRBV2 and TRBJ2-3, is EPEVTQTPSHQVTQMGQEVILRCVPISNHLYFYWYRQILGQKVEFLVSFYNNEISEKSEIFDDQFSVERPDGSNFTLKIRSTKLEDSAMYFCAVLLGDTQYFGPGTRLTVL.

V usage is TRBV5-1 and J usage is TRBJ1-1; 7 nucleotides match TRBD1. Germline CDR1 reads SGHRS; CDR2 reads YFSETQ. V dropped 0 bases and J dropped 1; count of bases not matched to a gene: 12. This CDR3 is built from 18 residues. The CDR3 DNA sequence: TGCGCCAGCAGCTTGGCACGGATTACAGGGGCACCGAACACTGAAGCTTTCTTT. Translating it yields CASSLARITGAPNTEAFF. Filled out from reference TRBV5-1 and TRBJ1-1, the complete variable domain reads KAGVTQTPRYLIKTRGQQVTLSCSPISGHRSVSWYQQTPGQGLQFLFEYFSETQRNKGNFPGRFSGRQFSNSRSEMNVSTLELGDSALYLCASSLARITGAPNTEAFFGQGTRLTVV.